The 14 T cell receptor beta chains presented below share a single source sample, sequenced in a study of cytomegalovirus exposure and HLA in healthy donors. Clones were read by immunoSEQ multiplex PCR, and TCRdb kept only the in-frame ones, dropping some. Of roughly 73,000 clones in the sample, around 96% are singletons; the top ten hold over 3%. Sequencing was done on a sample of PBMCs. The source of these receptors is a man younger than 35 in good health and CMV-seronegative.

The rearrangement uses TRBV11-2 and TRBJ1-2; D is undetermined. From germline, CDR1 is SGHAT and CDR2 FQNNGV. Trimming shortened V by 11 bases and J by 5 bases, and 15 bases separated the two germline ends. The CDR3 runs to 12 residues. This CDR3 is CASQEVRYGYTF. CDR3 bases: TGTGCCTCTCAAGAGGTGAGGTATGGCTACACCTTC.

This rearrangement joins TRBV4-2 to TRBJ1-6; the match to TRBD1 covers 8 bases. From germline, CDR1 is LGHNA and CDR2 YNFKEQ. V lost 2 bases and J lost 7; bases outside the gene matches: 7. This CDR3 is built from 16 residues. CDR3 in amino acids: CASSQRQGTANSPLHF. CDR3 DNA: TGTGCCAGCAGCCAAAGACAGGGGACGGCGAATTCACCCCTCCACTTT.

This chain uses TRBV15 with TRBJ2-3; D possibly corresponds to TRBD1 (6 bases). The V end lost 5 bases, the J end lost 6 bases, and 18 bases lay between the germline ends. CDR1 and CDR2 from the germline V gene are LNHNV and YYDKDF (reference sequence). This CDR3 is built from 15 residues. CDR3: CATSVRDIGADTQYF. DNA of the CDR3: TGTGCCACCAGCGTCCGGGACATAGGCGCTGATACGCAGTATTTT.

The chain carries TRBV27 and TRBJ2-6; a possible D gene is TRBD1 (6 bases). V was trimmed by 4 bases and J by 2 bases, leaving 24 bases between them. The CDR3 has 20 amino acids. Germline-derived CDR1 and CDR2 are MNHEY and SMNVEV (reference sequence). CDR3 DNA: TGTGCCAGCAGTTCACGGGCAGGGGAAGGGGCTTGGGCTGGGGCCAACGTCCTGACTTTC. Translated, it gives CASSSRAGEGAWAGANVLTF.

This clone came up once. The V gene is TRBV6-5, the J gene TRBJ1-1; D is uncertain. Trimming pared 2 bases from V and 8 bases from J, leaving 6 bases between. The length of the CDR3 is 11 residues. In germline, CDR1 is MNHEY, CDR2 SVGAGI. The CDR3, as DNA: TGTGCCAGCAGTTACAACAAGGAAGCTTTCTTT. This encodes CASSYNKEAFF.

This rearrangement joins TRBV28 to TRBJ1-1; 7 bases agree with TRBD1. V was clipped by 5 bases and J by 11 bases; unmatched bases: 14. The CDR3 is made up of 14 amino acids. Germline-derived CDR1 and CDR2 are MDHEN and SYDVKM. CDR3 amino acids: CASSTGDSQEGAFF. CDR3 in DNA: TGTGCCAGCAGTACGGGGGACAGCCAAGAGGGGGCTTTCTTT. The full variable domain, with the rest looked up from reference TRBV28 and TRBJ1-1, is DVKVTQSSRYLVKRTGEKVFLECVQDMDHENMFWYRQDPGLGLRLIYFSYDVKMKEKGDIPEGYSVSREKKERFSLILESASTNQTSMYLCASSTGDSQEGAFFGQGTRLTVV.

The chain has TRBV30 and TRBJ1-2; D is perhaps TRBD1 (5 bases). Germline CDR1 GTSNPN, CDR2 SVGIG (reference sequence). This CDR3 contains 14 residues. V lost 0 bases, J lost 7 bases, and 15 bases lay in between. The CDR3 loop is CAWSVRAQDGGYTF. CDR3 bases: TGTGCCTGGAGTGTACGGGCACAGGACGGTGGCTACACCTTC.

The chain links TRBV5-1 to TRBJ2-3; 9 bases fit TRBD1. The trim removed 4 bases at V and 6 bases at J, leaving 12 bases unmatched. The germline CDR1 and CDR2 sequences are SGHRS and YFSETQ. The CDR3 has 16 residues. The CDR3 bases are TGCGCCAGCAGCGTAGACAGGGGGGTAGGTTGGGATACGCAGTATTTT. Translated: CASSVDRGVGWDTQYF.

The gene calls are TRBV7-9 and TRBJ1-1; D remains ambiguous. The germline V and J ends were trimmed by 0 bases and 2 bases, with 10 bases remaining between them. There are 15 residues in the CDR3. Germline lookup yields CDR1 SEHNR and CDR2 FQNEAQ (reference sequence). Written as DNA, the CDR3 is TGTGCCAGCAGCTTAGCGCCGGGAGCTAACACTGAAGCTTTCTTT. Protein sequence: CASSLAPGANTEAFF.

The V gene is TRBV19, the J gene TRBJ2-1; unclear D gene. The germline V gene has CDR1 LNHDA and CDR2 SQIVND (reference sequence). The CDR3 length is 13 residues. Trimming left V 1 base short and J 3 bases short, with 4 bases between. CDR3 nucleotides: TGTGCCAGTAGTATAGCCAACTACAATGAGCAGTTCTTC. Residues: CASSIANYNEQFF.

The CDR3 region is CAWSGQGLYEKLFF. The CDR3 DNA sequence: TGTGCCTGGAGTGGACAGGGTTTGTATGAAAAACTGTTTTTT. The chain links TRBV30 to TRBJ1-4, with TRBD1 matching over 7 bases. The CDR3 contains 14 residues. Germline assignment: CDR1 GTSNPN and CDR2 SVGIG (reference sequence). The ends lost 1 base at V and 6 bases at J; junction bases unmatched: 5.

In this sample, this clone turned up once. The CDR3 nucleotides read TGTGCCACCAGCGGAGGAGATGAAACTAAACTGTTTTTT. It encodes CATSGGDETKLFF. This chain connects TRBV15 to TRBJ1-4; D gene uncertain. The CDR3 has 13 residues. CDR1 and CDR2 from the germline V gene are LNHNV and YYDKDF (reference sequence). Trimming pared 5 bases from V and 11 bases from J, leaving 15 bases between.

The chain is built from TRBV15 and TRBJ2-7; 8 nucleotides align to TRBD1. The CDR3 is 15 residues long. V gave up 0 bases and J gave up 4 bases; unmatched junction bases: 5. Germline CDR1 is LNHNV and CDR2 is YYDKDF (reference sequence). This chain's CDR3 is CATSRDLGQGYEQYF. The CDR3 DNA is TGTGCCACCAGCAGAGATCTTGGACAGGGATACGAGCAGTACTTC. The full variable domain, its missing parts supplied by reference TRBV15 and TRBJ2-7, is DAMVIQNPRYQVTQFGKPVTLSCSQTLNHNVMYWYQQKSSQAPKLLFHYYDKDFNNEADTPDNFQSRRPNTSFCFLDIRSPGLGDTAMYLCATSRDLGQGYEQYFGPGTRLTVT.

The J gene is TRBJ1-2, the V gene TRBV28; D perhaps matches TRBD1 (6 bases). V dropped 3 bases and J dropped 6 bases, with 14 bases sitting between them. The germline V gene encodes CDR1 MDHEN and CDR2 SYDVKM. This CDR3 has 14 amino acids. The CDR3 sequence: CASSFRDRLHGYTF. The CDR3 DNA reads as TGTGCCAGCAGTTTTAGAGACAGGCTACATGGCTACACCTTC.